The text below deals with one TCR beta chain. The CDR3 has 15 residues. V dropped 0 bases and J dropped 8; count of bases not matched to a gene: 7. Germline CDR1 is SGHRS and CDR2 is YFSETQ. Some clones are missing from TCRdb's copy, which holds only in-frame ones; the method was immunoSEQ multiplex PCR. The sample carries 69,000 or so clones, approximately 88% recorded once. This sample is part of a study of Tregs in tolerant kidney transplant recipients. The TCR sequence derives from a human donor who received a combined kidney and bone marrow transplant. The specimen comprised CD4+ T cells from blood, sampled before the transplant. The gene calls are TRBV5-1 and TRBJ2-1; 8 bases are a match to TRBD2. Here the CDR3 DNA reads TGCGCCAGCAGCTTGGCGGGAGGGCCAGGGGATGAGCAGTTCTTC. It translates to CASSLAGGPGDEQFF.